In this sample, the clone carrying this TCR beta chain turned up a few times. Its antigen is unknown. This entry belongs to a study of T-cell reconstitution after alpha-beta-depleted transplantation in children. Whole-study results and caveats: Two months or so post-transplant, alpha-beta T cells reportedly derived from several hundred expanded graft clones. Surviving thymic progenitors and recipient T cells were the source of high TCRbeta diversity at day 60 in some patients.

Trimming at V came to 3 bases and at J to 9 bases, leaving 24 bases not matched to a gene. The CDR3 loop spans 19 amino acids. Germline V gene sequence: CDR1 DFQATT, CDR2 SNEGSKA (reference sequence). The library targeted TCRbeta and was prepared with unique molecular identifiers. TCRdb re-analysed the PCR reads in MiXCR, keeping a single row per CDR3 protein. The table shows about 980,000 distinct CDR3 sequences, with 25% to 30% occurring only once. This chain uses TRBV20-1 with TRBJ2-1; 9 bases fit TRBD1. This clonotype was sampled from a boy less than two years old who had a stem cell transplant for SCID, so the T cells may come from the graft donor. The sample here was PBMCs, mostly from graft donor cells, taken 360 days after TCRalphabeta/CD19-depleted stem cell transplant. CDR3 loop: CSARGGTGQGGGLRSEQFF. The CDR3 coding sequence is TGCAGTGCTAGGGGAGGTACGGGACAGGGAGGGGGTTTACGCTCTGAGCAGTTCTTC.